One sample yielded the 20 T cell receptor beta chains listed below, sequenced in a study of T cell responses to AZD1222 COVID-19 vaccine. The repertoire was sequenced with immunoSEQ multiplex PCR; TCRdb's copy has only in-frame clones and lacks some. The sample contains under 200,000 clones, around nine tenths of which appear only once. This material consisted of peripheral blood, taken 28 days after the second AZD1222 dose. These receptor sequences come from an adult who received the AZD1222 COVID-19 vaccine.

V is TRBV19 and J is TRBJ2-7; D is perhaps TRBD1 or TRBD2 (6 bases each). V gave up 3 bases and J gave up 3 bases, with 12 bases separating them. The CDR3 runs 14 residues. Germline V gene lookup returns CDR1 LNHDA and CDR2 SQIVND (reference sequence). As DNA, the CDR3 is TGTGCCAGTAGTATTACGGGGGCCCTCTACGAGCAGTACTTC. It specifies CASSITGALYEQYF. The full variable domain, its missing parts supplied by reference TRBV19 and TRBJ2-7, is DGGITQSPKYLFRKEGQNVTLSCEQNLNHDAMYWYRQDPGQGLRLIYYSQIVNDFQKGDIAEGYSVSREKKESFPLTVTSAQKNPTAFYLCASSITGALYEQYFGPGTRLTVT.

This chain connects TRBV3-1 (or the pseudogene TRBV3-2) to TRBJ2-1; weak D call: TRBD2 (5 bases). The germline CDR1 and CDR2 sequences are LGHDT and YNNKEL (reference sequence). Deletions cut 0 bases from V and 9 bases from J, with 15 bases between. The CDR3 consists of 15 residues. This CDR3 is CASSQEAKNEGEQFF. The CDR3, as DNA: TGTGCCAGCAGCCAAGAGGCTAAAAATGAGGGTGAGCAGTTCTTC.

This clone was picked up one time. CDR3 loop: CASSLRVIGTESNTGELFF. CDR3 DNA sequence: TGTGCCAGCAGCTTAAGGGTAATCGGGACAGAATCGAACACCGGGGAGCTGTTTTTT. The V and J genes are TRBV7-3 and TRBJ2-2, with 7 bases identical to TRBD1. Germline CDR1 SGHTA, CDR2 FQGTGA. V lost 1 base, J lost 0 bases, and 11 bases stayed unmatched. The CDR3 has 19 residues.

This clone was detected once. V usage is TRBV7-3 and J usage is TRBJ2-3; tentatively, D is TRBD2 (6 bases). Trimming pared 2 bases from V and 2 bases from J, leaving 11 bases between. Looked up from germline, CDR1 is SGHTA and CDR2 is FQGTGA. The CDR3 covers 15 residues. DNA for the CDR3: TGTGCCAGCAGCTTATCACGGGGGTACACAGATACGCAGTATTTT. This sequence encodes CASSLSRGYTDTQYF. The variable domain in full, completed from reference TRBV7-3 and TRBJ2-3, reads GAGVSQTPSNKVTEKGKYVELRCDPISGHTALYWYRQSLGQGPEFLIYFQGTGAADDSGLPNDRFFAVRPEGSVSTLKIQRTERGDSAVYLCASSLSRGYTDTQYFGPGTRLTVL.

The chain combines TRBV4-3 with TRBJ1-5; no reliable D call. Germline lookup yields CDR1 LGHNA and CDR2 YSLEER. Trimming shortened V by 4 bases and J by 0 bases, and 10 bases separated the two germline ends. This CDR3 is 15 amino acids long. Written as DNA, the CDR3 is TGCGCCAGCAGCCCTAAGAGATATAGCAATCAGCCCCAGCATTTT. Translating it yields CASSPKRYSNQPQHF.

Written as DNA, the CDR3 is TGTGCCAGCAGCTTAGGTTTGGGCAGACGGAACACTGAAGCTTTCTTT. Amino acid sequence: CASSLGLGRRNTEAFF. The chain couples TRBV7-9 to TRBJ1-1, with D hard to call. CDR1 is SEHNR and CDR2 is FQNEAQ in the germline V gene (reference sequence). V was clipped by 1 base and J by 1 base, with 13 bases between them. CDR3 length equals 16 residues.

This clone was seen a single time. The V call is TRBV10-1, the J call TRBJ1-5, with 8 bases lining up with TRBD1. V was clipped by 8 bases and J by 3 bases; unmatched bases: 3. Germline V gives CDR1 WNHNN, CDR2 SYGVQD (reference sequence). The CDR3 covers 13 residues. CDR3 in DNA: TGCGCCAGCCAGGGGGCTAACAATCAGCCCCAGCATTTT. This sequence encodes CASQGANNQPQHF.

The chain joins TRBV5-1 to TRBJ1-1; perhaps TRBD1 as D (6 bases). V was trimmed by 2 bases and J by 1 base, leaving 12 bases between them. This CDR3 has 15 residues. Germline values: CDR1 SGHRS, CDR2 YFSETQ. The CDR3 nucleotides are TGCGCCAGCAGCTTTCTTCCAGGGGAGAACACTGAAGCTTTCTTT. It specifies CASSFLPGENTEAFF.

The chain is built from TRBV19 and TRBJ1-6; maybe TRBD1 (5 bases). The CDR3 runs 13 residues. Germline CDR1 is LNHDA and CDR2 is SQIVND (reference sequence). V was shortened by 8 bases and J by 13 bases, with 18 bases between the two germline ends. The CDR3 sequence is CASRGGEGAPLHF. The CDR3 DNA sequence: TGTGCCAGTCGAGGAGGGGAAGGGGCTCCCCTCCACTTT.

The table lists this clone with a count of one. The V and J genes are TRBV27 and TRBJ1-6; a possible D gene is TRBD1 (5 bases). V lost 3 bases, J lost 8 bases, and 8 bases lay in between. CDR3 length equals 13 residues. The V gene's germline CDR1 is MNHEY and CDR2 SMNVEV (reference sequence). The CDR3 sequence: CASSLGGDSPLHF. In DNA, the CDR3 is TGTGCCAGCAGTTTGGGGGGGGATTCACCCCTCCACTTT.

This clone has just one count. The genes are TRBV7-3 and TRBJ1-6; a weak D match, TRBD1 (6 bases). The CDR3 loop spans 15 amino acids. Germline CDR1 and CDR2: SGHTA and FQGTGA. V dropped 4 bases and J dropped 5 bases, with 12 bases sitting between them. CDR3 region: CASSSQQGDNSPLHF. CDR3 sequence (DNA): TGTGCCAGCAGCTCACAACAGGGAGATAATTCACCCCTCCACTTT.

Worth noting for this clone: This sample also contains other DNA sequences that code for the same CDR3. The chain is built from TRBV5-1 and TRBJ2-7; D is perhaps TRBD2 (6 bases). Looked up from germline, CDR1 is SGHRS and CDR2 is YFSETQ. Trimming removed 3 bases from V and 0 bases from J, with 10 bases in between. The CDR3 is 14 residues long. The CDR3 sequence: CASSSDGSSYEQYF. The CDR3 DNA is TGCGCCAGCAGCTCGGACGGGAGCTCCTACGAGCAGTACTTC.

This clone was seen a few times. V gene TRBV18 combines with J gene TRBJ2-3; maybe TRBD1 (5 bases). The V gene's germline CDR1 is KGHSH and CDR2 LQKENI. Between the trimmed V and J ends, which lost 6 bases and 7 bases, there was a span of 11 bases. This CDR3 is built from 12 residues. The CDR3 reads CASSQGHHTQYF. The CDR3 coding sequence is TGTGCCAGCTCCCAAGGACACCATACGCAGTATTTT.

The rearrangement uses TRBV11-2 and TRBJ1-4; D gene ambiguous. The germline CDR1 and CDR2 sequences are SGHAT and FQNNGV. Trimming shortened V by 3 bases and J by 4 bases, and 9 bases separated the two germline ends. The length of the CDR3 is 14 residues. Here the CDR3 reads CASSFGAVNEKLFF. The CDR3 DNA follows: TGTGCCAGCAGCTTTGGAGCCGTTAATGAAAAACTGTTTTTT.

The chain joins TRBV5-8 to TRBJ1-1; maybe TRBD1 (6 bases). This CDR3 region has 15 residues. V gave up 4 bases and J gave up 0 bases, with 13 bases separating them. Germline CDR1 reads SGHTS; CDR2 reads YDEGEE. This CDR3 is CASSDLGGLNTEAFF. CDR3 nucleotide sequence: TGTGCCAGCAGCGACTTAGGGGGGTTGAACACTGAAGCTTTCTTT.

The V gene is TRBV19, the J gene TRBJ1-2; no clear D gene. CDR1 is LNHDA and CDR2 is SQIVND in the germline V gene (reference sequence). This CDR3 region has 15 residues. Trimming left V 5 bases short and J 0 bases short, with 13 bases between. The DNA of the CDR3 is TGTGCCAGTAGTCCTCAGACTGCTACTAACTATGGCTACACCTTC. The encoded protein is CASSPQTATNYGYTF.

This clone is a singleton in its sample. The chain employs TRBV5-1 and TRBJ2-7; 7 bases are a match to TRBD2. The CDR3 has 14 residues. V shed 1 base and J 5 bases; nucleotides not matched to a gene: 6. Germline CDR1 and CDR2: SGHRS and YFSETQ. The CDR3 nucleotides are TGCGCCAGCAGCTTGAAGCAGGGAGGGGACGAGCAGTACTTC. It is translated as CASSLKQGGDEQYF.

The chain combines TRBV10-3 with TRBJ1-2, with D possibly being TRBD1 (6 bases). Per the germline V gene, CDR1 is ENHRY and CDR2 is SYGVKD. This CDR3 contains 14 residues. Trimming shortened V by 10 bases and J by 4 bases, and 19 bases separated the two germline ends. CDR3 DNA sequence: TGTGCCACCCAGGGGCAGGGGATTGCCTATGGCTACACCTTC. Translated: CATQGQGIAYGYTF.

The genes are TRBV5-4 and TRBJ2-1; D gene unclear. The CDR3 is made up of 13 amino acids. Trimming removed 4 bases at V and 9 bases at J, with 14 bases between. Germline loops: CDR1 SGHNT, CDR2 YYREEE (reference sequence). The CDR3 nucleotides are TGTGCCAGCAGCCCTTATCTGGGCGCTGAGCAGTTCTTC. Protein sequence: CASSPYLGAEQFF.

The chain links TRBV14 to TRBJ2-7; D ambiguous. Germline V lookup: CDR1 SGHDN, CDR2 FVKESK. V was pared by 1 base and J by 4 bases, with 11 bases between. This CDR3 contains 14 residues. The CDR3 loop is CASSQGFQVYEQYF. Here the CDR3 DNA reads TGTGCCAGCAGCCAAGGCTTTCAGGTTTACGAGCAGTACTTC.